The 15 T cell receptor beta chains below were found in one sample sequenced in a study of human thymus T cells (dated by TCRdb to 2019 to 2021). Thymus tissue was collected as surgical resects that were removed during corrective cardiac surgery. Receptor amplification or capture employed the immunoSEQ multiplex PCR assay. Here the immuneACCESS table is served through TCRdb, limited to in-frame sequences with V and J called. Missing clones are a known gap in these copies; in checked studies unresolved V genes cover under half, and the rest lacks a known reason. Here the sample has some 120,000 clones; around 94% occur a single time. 0.024% of the sample goes to the ten largest clones. The specimen sequenced was thymus tissue. The receptor source for this set is a boy under two years old with a congenital heart defect but otherwise immunologically healthy.

The chain joins TRBV23-1 to TRBJ2-7, with unresolved D. TRBV23-1 falls under the ORF class, with uncertain function. The CDR3 has 14 residues. Trimming removed 9 bases at V and 0 bases at J, with 15 bases between. CDR3 nucleotides: TGCGCCAGACGAGAGTGGGCCAACTCCTACGAGCAGTACTTC. This codes for CARREWANSYEQYF.

The chain carries TRBV30 and TRBJ1-5; D is ambiguous. V gave up 0 bases and J gave up 5 bases, with 8 bases separating them. Germline assignment: CDR1 GTSNPN and CDR2 SVGIG (reference sequence). The CDR3 is 13 residues long. CDR3 loop: CAWSVSGDQPQHF. The CDR3 DNA follows: TGTGCCTGGAGTGTATCTGGGGATCAGCCCCAGCATTTT.

V is TRBV11-2 and J is TRBJ2-7; D might be TRBD2 (6 bases). Germline values: CDR1 SGHAT, CDR2 FQNNGV. V dropped 5 bases and J dropped 3 bases, with 17 bases sitting between them. The CDR3 is 15 residues long. Here the CDR3 reads CASSGLGGVGYEQYF. The CDR3 DNA is TGTGCCAGCAGCGGTCTCGGAGGGGTGGGCTACGAGCAGTACTTC. Supplemented by reference TRBV11-2 and TRBJ2-7, the full variable domain reads EAGVAQSPRYKIIEKRQSVAFWCNPISGHATLYWYQQILGQGPKLLIQFQNNGVVDDSQLPKDRFSAERLKGVDSTLKIQPAKLEDSAVYLCASSGLGGVGYEQYFGPGTRLTVT.

The rearrangement joins TRBV28 to TRBJ1-2, with a tentative D call TRBD1 (6 bases). The CDR3 sequence is 14 residues long. V was shortened by 5 bases and J by 8 bases, with 18 bases between the two germline ends. The germline gives CDR1 MDHEN, CDR2 SYDVKM. The CDR3 loop is CASSPESQGPGYTF. The CDR3 DNA sequence: TGTGCCAGCAGTCCCGAGTCCCAGGGGCCCGGCTACACCTTC.

V gene TRBV19 combines with J gene TRBJ1-2; 12 nucleotides agree with TRBD1. V lost 4 bases to trimming and J lost 5 bases; unmatched junction nucleotides: 11. Germline CDR1 reads LNHDA; CDR2 reads SQIVND (reference sequence). The CDR3 length is 17 residues. The DNA of the CDR3 is TGTGCCAGTAGTACCATCCCGGGACAGGGGGCGGGATATGGCTACACCTTC. Protein sequence: CASSTIPGQGAGYGYTF.

This clone is a singleton in its sample. The chain employs TRBV27 and TRBJ2-5, with 10 bases aligning to TRBD2. The germline gives CDR1 MNHEY, CDR2 SMNVEV (reference sequence). J gave up 5 bases and V 5 bases, and 8 bases lay outside the gene matches. This CDR3 spans 15 amino acids. CDR3 bases: TGTGCCAGCAGTCCAGCGGGGGGGCCGGAGGAGACCCAGTACTTC. Its translation: CASSPAGGPEETQYF.

V is TRBV7-9 and J is TRBJ2-1; no definite D call. The ends were cut back, 5 bases at V and 5 bases at J, with 10 bases in the middle. CDR1 and CDR2 from the germline V gene are SEHNR and FQNEAQ (reference sequence). This CDR3 comprises 13 residues. The CDR3 region has the DNA TGTGCCAGCAGCCACCAGGCGAACAATGAGCAGTTCTTC. It codes for CASSHQANNEQFF. Full variable domain (missing parts from reference TRBV7-9 and TRBJ2-1): DTGVSQNPRHKITKRGQNVTFRCDPISEHNRLYWYRQTLGQGPEFLTYFQNEAQLEKSRLLSDRFSAERPKGSFSTLEIQRTEQGDSAMYLCASSHQANNEQFFGPGTRLTVL.

The chain uses TRBV6-5 and TRBJ2-1, with D maybe TRBD1 (7 bases). Germline CDR1 is MNHEY and CDR2 is SVGAGI. V was pared by 6 bases and J by 6 bases, with 18 bases between. The CDR3 length is 15 residues. In nucleotides, the CDR3 is TGTGCCAGCAGCCCGCGGGACAGACCACCCAATGAGCAGTTCTTC. It encodes CASSPRDRPPNEQFF.

Notes on this clone: One end of the junction does not line up with germline, which may come from a read error. The chain links TRBV7-7 to TRBJ2-5, with D perhaps matching TRBD1 (6 bases). Germline V lookup: CDR1 SSHAT, CDR2 FNYEAQ (reference sequence). The CDR3 totals 13 residues. The CDR3 coding sequence is TGTGCTAGCAGCTTACAGGGCCAAGAGACCCAGTACTTC. It encodes CASSLQGQETQYF.

The V gene is TRBV5-4, the J gene TRBJ2-5; D ambiguous. CDR3 length: 12 amino acids. V lost 4 bases and J lost 14, with 18 bases in between. The germline V gene has CDR1 SGHNT and CDR2 YYREEE (reference sequence). The CDR3 DNA reads as TGTGCCAGCAGCGCCCTAGACCAGCTGTCATACTTC. It yields the protein CASSALDQLSYF.

This clone showed up just once. The chain is built from TRBV28 and TRBJ1-2; tentatively, D is TRBD1 (5 bases). The CDR3 has 15 amino acids. The germline CDR1 and CDR2 sequences are MDHEN and SYDVKM. Trimming pared 5 bases from V and 6 bases from J, leaving 19 bases between. CDR3 region: CASSRGPGRPDGYTF. CDR3 in DNA: TGTGCCAGCAGTAGGGGACCGGGACGGCCAGATGGCTACACCTTC.

This clone has a handful of counts. The chain combines TRBV27 with TRBJ1-5; D perhaps matches TRBD1 (5 bases). V was cut by 3 bases and J by 2 bases, with 8 bases left in between. The CDR3 loop spans 14 amino acids. CDR1 is MNHEY, CDR2 SMNVEV, per germline (reference sequence). DNA for the CDR3: TGTGCCAGCAGTTTGGGCAGGGGCAATCAGCCCCAGCATTTT. It encodes CASSLGRGNQPQHF.

The chain has TRBV29-1 and TRBJ1-1, with a weak D call TRBD1 (5 bases). The CDR3 runs 18 residues. V lost 3 bases, J lost 3 bases, and 26 bases lay in between. Germline assignment: CDR1 SQVTM and CDR2 ANQGSEA. The CDR3 reads CSVDQPPGPLTRDTEAFF. In DNA form, the CDR3 reads TGCAGCGTTGATCAACCCCCGGGACCCCTAACCAGGGACACTGAAGCTTTCTTT.

The chain employs TRBV6-5 and TRBJ2-7, with D tentatively TRBD2 (6 bases). The CDR3 is made up of 16 amino acids. Trimming removed 0 bases at V and 5 bases at J, with 17 bases between. CDR1 and CDR2 from the germline V gene are MNHEY and SVGAGI. DNA of the CDR3: TGTGCCAGCAGTTACTCGCCGTCCGGGGACTGGAACGAGCAGTACTTC. Translation: CASSYSPSGDWNEQYF.

J is TRBJ2-2 and V is TRBV4-2, with 12 bases that match TRBD2. This CDR3 region has 15 residues. The J segment lost 9 bases and the V segment lost 1 base, leaving 3 bases of the junction unmatched. Germline V gene lookup returns CDR1 LGHNA and CDR2 YNFKEQ. CDR3 sequence reads: CASSQGTSGVRELFF. CDR3 DNA: TGTGCCAGCAGCCAAGGGACTAGCGGGGTTAGGGAGCTGTTTTTT.